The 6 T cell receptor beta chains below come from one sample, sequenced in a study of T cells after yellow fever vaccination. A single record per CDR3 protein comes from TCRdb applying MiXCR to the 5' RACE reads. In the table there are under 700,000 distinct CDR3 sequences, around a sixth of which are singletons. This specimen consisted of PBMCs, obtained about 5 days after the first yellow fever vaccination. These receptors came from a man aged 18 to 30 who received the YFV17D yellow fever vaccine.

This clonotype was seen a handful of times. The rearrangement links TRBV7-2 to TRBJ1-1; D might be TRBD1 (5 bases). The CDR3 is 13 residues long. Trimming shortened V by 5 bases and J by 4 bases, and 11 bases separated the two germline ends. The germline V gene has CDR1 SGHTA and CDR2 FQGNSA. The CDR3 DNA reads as TGTGCCAGCAGCAGCGGGGGGAGCACTGAAGCTTTCTTT. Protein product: CASSSGGSTEAFF. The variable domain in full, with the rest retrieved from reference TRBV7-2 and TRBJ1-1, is GAGVSQSPSNKVTEKGKDVELRCDPISGHTALYWYRQSLGQGLEFLIYFQGNSAPDKSGLPSDRFSAERTGGSVSTLTIQRTQQEDSAVYLCASSSGGSTEAFFGQGTRLTVV.

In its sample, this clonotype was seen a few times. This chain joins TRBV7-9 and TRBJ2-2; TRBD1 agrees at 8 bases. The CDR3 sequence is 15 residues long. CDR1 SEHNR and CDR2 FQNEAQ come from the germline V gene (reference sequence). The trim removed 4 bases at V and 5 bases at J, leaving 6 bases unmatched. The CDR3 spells CASSSAGGWTGELFF. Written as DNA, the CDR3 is TGTGCCAGCAGCTCGGCAGGGGGCTGGACCGGGGAGCTGTTTTTT.

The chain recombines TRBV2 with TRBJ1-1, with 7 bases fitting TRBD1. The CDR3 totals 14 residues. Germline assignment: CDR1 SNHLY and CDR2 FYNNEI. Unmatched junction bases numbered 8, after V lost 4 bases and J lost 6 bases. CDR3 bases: TGTGCCAGCAGTGTGGGTGGCGGACAGGCTGAAGCTTTCTTT. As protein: CASSVGGGQAEAFF.

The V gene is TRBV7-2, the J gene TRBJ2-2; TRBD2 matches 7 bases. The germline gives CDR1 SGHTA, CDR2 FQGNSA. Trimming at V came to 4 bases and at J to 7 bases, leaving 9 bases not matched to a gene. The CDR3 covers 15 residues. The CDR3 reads CASSSANGGGGELFF. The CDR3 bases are TGTGCCAGCAGCTCCGCCAATGGCGGGGGCGGGGAGCTGTTTTTT.

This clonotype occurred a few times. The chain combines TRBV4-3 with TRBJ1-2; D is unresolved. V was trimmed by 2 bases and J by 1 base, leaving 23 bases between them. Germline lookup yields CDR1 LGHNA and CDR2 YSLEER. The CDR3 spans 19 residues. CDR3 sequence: CASSQLSTGLSLNNYGYTF. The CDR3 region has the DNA TGCGCCAGCAGCCAACTAAGCACTGGCCTCTCGTTAAATAACTATGGCTACACCTTC.

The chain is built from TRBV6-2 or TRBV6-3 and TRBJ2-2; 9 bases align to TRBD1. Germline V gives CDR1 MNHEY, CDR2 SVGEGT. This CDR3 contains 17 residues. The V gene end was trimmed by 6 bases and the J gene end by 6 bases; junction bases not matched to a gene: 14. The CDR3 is CASRLNRGRVEAGELFF. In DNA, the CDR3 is TGTGCCAGCAGATTAAACAGGGGGCGCGTGGAGGCCGGGGAGCTGTTTTTT.